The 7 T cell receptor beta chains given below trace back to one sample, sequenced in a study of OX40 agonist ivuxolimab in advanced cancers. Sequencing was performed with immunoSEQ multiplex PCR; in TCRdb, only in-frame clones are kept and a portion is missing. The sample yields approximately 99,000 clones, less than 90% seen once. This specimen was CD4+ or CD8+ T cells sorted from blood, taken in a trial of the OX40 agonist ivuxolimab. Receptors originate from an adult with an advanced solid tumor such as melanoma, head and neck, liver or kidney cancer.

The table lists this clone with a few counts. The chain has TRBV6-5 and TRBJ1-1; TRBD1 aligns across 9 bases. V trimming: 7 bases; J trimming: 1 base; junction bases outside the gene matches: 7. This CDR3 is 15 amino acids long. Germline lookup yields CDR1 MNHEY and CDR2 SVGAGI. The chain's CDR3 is CASNPTGGTNTEAFF. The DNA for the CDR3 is TGTGCCAGCAACCCGACAGGGGGGACGAACACTGAAGCTTTCTTT.

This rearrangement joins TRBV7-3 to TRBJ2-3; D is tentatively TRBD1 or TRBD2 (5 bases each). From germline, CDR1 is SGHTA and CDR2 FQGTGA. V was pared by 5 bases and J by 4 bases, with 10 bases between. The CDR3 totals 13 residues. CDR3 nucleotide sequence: TGTGCCAGCAGCCAAAGAGGGGCAGATACGCAGTATTTT. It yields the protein CASSQRGADTQYF.

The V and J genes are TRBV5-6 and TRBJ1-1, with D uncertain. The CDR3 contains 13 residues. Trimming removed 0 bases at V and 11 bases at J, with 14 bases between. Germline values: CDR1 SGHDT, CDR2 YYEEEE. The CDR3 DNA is TGTGCCAGCAGCTTGGCCGGGATTCCGGGCGCTTTCTTT. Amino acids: CASSLAGIPGAFF. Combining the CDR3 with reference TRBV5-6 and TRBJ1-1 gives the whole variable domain DAGVTQSPTHLIKTRGQQVTLRCSPKSGHDTVSWYQQALGQGPQFIFQYYEEEERQRGNFPDRFSGHQFPNYSSELNVNALLLGDSALYLCASSLAGIPGAFFGQGTRLTVV.

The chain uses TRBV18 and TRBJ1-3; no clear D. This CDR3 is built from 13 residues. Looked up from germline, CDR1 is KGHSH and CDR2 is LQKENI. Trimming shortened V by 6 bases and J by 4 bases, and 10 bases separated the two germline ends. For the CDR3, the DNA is TGTGCCAGCTCCCAGACGGTCGGAAACACCATATATTTT. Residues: CASSQTVGNTIYF.

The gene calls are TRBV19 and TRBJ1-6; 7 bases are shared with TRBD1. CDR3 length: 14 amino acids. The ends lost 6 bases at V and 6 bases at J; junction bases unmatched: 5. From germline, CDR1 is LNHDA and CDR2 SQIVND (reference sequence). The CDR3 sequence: CASRTTGFNSPLHF. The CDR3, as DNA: TGTGCCAGTAGGACGACAGGGTTTAATTCACCCCTCCACTTT.

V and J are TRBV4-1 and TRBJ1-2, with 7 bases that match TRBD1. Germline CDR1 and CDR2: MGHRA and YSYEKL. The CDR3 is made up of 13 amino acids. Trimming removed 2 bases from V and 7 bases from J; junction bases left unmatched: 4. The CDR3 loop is CASSQQGGGGYTF. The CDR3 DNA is TGCGCCAGCAGCCAACAGGGGGGCGGTGGCTACACCTTC.

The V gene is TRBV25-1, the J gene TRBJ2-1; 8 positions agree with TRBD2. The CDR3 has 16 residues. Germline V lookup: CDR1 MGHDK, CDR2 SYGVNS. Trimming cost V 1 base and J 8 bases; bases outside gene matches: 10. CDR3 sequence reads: CASSEFPSSGADEQFF. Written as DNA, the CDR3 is TGTGCCAGCAGTGAATTCCCCAGTAGCGGGGCGGATGAGCAGTTCTTC. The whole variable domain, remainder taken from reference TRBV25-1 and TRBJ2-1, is EADIYQTPRYLVIGTGKKITLECSQTMGHDKMYWYQQDPGMELHLIHYSYGVNSTEKGDLSSESTVSRIRTEHFPLTLESARPSHTSQYLCASSEFPSSGADEQFFGPGTRLTVL.